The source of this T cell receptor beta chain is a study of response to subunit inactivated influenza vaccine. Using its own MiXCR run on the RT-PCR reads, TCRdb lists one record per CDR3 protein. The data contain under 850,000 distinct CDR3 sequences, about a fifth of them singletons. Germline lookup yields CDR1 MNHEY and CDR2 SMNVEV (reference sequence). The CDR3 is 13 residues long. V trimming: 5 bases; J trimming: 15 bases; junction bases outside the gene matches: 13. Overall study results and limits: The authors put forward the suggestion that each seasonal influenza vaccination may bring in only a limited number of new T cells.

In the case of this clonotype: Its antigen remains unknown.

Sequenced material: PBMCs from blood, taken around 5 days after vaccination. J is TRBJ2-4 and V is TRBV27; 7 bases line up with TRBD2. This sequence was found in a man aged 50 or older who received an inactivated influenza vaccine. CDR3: CASSPQTGLKAYF. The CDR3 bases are TGTGCCAGCAGTCCACAAACGGGACTAAAAGCGTACTTC.